These 23 T cell receptor beta chains came from one sample sequenced in a study of cytomegalovirus exposure and HLA in healthy donors. The PCR had 60 Vbeta and 13 Jbeta primers. Using immunoSEQ multiplex PCR, the repertoire was profiled, and TCRdb retains in-frame clones only, with some absent. The data show some 180,000 clones, about 13% seen once. Sequenced sample: PBMCs. The receptors were sampled from a man aged 50 to 60 in good health and CMV-seropositive.

The V call is TRBV11-3, the J call TRBJ2-3; TRBD2 might be the D (5 bases). The CDR3 extends over 15 amino acids. Trimming shortened V by 0 bases and J by 5 bases, and 12 bases separated the two germline ends. Germline lookup yields CDR1 SGHNT and CDR2 YENEEA. The CDR3 sequence: CASSLELRSGDTQYF. Here the CDR3 DNA reads TGTGCCAGCAGCTTAGAGCTAAGAAGCGGAGATACGCAGTATTTT.

This clone came up a few times. This chain's CDR3 is CASSVGQFETQYF. CDR3 in DNA: TGTGCCAGCAGCGTAGGGCAGTTTGAGACCCAGTACTTC. The chain employs TRBV9 and TRBJ2-5; D remains unclear. Between the trimmed V and J ends, which lost 0 bases and 5 bases, there was a span of 8 bases. This CDR3 is 13 amino acids long. The V gene's germline CDR1 is SGDLS and CDR2 YYNGEE.

The genes are TRBV4-3 and TRBJ2-1; 11 nucleotides align to TRBD2. CDR3 length: 15 amino acids. Losses at the gene ends were 5 bases for V and 7 bases for J; bases not matched to a gene: 7. Germline CDR1 is LGHNA and CDR2 is YSLEER. CDR3 loop: CASSSLAGGQNEQFF. CDR3 sequence (DNA): TGCGCCAGCAGCTCCTTAGCGGGGGGGCAAAATGAGCAGTTCTTC.

This clone was detected a few times. This chain joins TRBV5-6 and TRBJ1-2, with D tentatively TRBD1 (5 bases). The CDR3 has 14 residues. Trimming left V 4 bases short and J 4 bases short, with 14 bases between. Germline V gene sequence: CDR1 SGHDT, CDR2 YYEEEE. CDR3 region: CASSLPTATYGYTF. CDR3 in DNA: TGTGCCAGCAGCCTACCGACAGCCACCTATGGCTACACCTTC.

The chain recombines TRBV7-6 with TRBJ1-5; tentatively, D is TRBD1 (5 bases). The V gene lost 5 bases and the J gene lost 3 bases, with 17 bases spanning the gap. This CDR3 has 16 amino acids. CDR1 and CDR2 from the germline V gene are SGHVS and FNYEAQ. For the CDR3, the DNA is TGTGCCAGCAGCCGGGCGGCAGGGCTCTCCAATCAGCCCCAGCATTTT. Its translation: CASSRAAGLSNQPQHF.

V is TRBV6-6 and J is TRBJ1-5; the match to TRBD1 covers 9 bases. This CDR3 contains 15 residues. CDR1 MNHNY and CDR2 SVGAGI come from the germline V gene (reference sequence). With 5 bases clipped from V and 6 bases from J, the junction kept 8 bases outside the gene matches. Here the CDR3 DNA reads TGTGCCAGCAGTCCAACAGGGGGCATGGTTCAGCCCCAGCATTTT. This codes for CASSPTGGMVQPQHF.

The V call is TRBV9, the J call TRBJ2-7; D not resolved. The CDR3 extends over 11 amino acids. Trimming took 6 bases from V and 5 from J, leaving 9 bases between them. From germline, CDR1 is SGDLS and CDR2 YYNGEE. The chain's CDR3 is CASKRTDEQYF. CDR3 DNA sequence: TGTGCCAGCAAGCGTACGGACGAGCAGTACTTC. Full variable domain (remainder filled in from reference TRBV9 and TRBJ2-7): DSGVTQTPKHLITATGQRVTLRCSPRSGDLSVYWYQQSLDQGLQFLIQYYNGEERAKGNILERFSAQQFPDLHSELNLSSLELGDSALYFCASKRTDEQYFGPGTRLTVT.

This clone was observed a handful of times. Other DNA sequences in this sample translate to the same CDR3. The CDR3 region is CASSGTGNSPLHF. CDR3 coding DNA: TGTGCCAGCAGCGGGACAGGGAATTCACCCCTCCACTTT. The chain carries TRBV25-1 and TRBJ1-6, with 9 positions matching TRBD1. Germline values: CDR1 MGHDK, CDR2 SYGVNS. The CDR3 runs 13 residues. Trimming took 6 bases from V and 7 from J; bases not matched to a gene: 1.

This clone was observed a handful of times. The same CDR3 can be traced to other DNA sequences in this sample. The J gene is TRBJ1-6, the V gene TRBV25-1, with 9 positions matching TRBD1. The germline V gene has CDR1 MGHDK and CDR2 SYGVNS. The CDR3 totals 14 residues. V was clipped by 5 bases and J by 7 bases; unmatched bases: 3. CDR3 protein: CASSWDRDNSPLHF. The CDR3 coding sequence is TGTGCCAGCAGTTGGGACAGGGACAATTCACCCCTCCACTTT.

This clone showed up just a few times. The chain's CDR3 is CASQGDRGLRETQYF. Here the CDR3 DNA reads TGTGCCAGCCAGGGGGACAGGGGGCTTCGAGAGACCCAGTACTTC. The V and J genes are TRBV5-8 and TRBJ2-5, with 12 bases fitting TRBD1. V lost 7 bases and J lost 4; bases outside the gene matches: 8. The CDR3 consists of 15 residues. Germline V lookup: CDR1 SGHTS, CDR2 YDEGEE. The full variable domain, rest sourced from reference TRBV5-8 and TRBJ2-5, is EAGVTQSPTHLIKTRGQQATLRCSPISGHTSVYWYQQALGLGLQFLLWYDEGEERNRGNFPPRFSGRQFPNYSSELNVNALELEDSALYLCASQGDRGLRETQYFGPGTRLLVL.

This clone was counted between two and nine times. This rearrangement joins TRBV7-2 to TRBJ2-4; 10 bases map to TRBD1. Trimming removed 6 bases from V and 1 base from J; junction bases left unmatched: 9. Germline values: CDR1 SGHTA, CDR2 FQGNSA. The CDR3 is 17 residues long. CDR3 in DNA: TGTGCCAGCAGATACATACCGGGACAGGGGGCCAAAAACATTCAGTACTTC. Translating it yields CASRYIPGQGAKNIQYF.

This chain connects TRBV5-1 to TRBJ1-3, with D perhaps matching TRBD1 (6 bases). The germline V gene encodes CDR1 SGHRS and CDR2 YFSETQ. The CDR3 runs to 16 residues. V was pared by 3 bases and J by 4 bases, with 17 bases between. The CDR3 sequence: CASSSRGNSGGNTIYF. In nucleotides, the CDR3 is TGCGCCAGCAGCTCCAGGGGTAATAGTGGAGGAAACACCATATATTTT.

Only a few counts were recorded for this clone. CDR3 in amino acids: CASSLEQGLQETQYF. As DNA, the CDR3 is TGTGCCAGCAGCTTGGAGCAGGGACTCCAAGAGACCCAGTACTTC. The chain recombines TRBV5-4 with TRBJ2-5, with D perhaps matching TRBD2 (6 bases). CDR1 and CDR2 from the germline V gene are SGHNT and YYREEE (reference sequence). CDR3 length equals 15 residues. Trimming stripped 0 bases from V and 1 base from J, with 10 bases between. The full variable domain, its missing parts supplied by reference TRBV5-4 and TRBJ2-5, is ETGVTQSPTHLIKTRGQQVTLRCSSQSGHNTVSWYQQALGQGPQFIFQYYREEENGRGNFPPRFSGLQFPNYSSELNVNALELDDSALYLCASSLEQGLQETQYFGPGTRLLVL.

This clone was seen only a few times. This rearrangement joins TRBV9 to TRBJ2-6; no clear D gene. V lost 1 base and J 2 bases, leaving 16 bases between the germline ends. Germline-derived CDR1 and CDR2 are SGDLS and YYNGEE. The CDR3 is 18 amino acids. CDR3: CASSVPPSGRTGANVLTF. The CDR3 coding sequence is TGTGCCAGCAGCGTACCTCCCTCGGGTAGGACTGGGGCCAACGTCCTGACTTTC.

This clone was counted only a few times. CDR3 DNA sequence: TGTGCCAGCAGTAACCCGGGGGATACGCAGTATTTT. Its protein is CASSNPGDTQYF. The chain is built from TRBV28 and TRBJ2-3; D may be TRBD2 (5 bases). CDR1 is MDHEN, CDR2 SYDVKM, per germline. V lost 5 bases and J 6 bases, leaving 9 bases between the germline ends. The CDR3 is made up of 12 amino acids.

This clone was seen only a few times. The chain combines TRBV4-1 with TRBJ2-3; 9 bases map to TRBD2. Germline assignment: CDR1 MGHRA and CDR2 YSYEKL. CDR3 length: 16 residues. Trimming removed 2 bases from V and 5 bases from J; junction bases left unmatched: 8. The CDR3 reads CASSQYGGGAGDTQYF. The CDR3 nucleotides read TGCGCCAGCAGCCAATACGGCGGGGGGGCTGGAGATACGCAGTATTTT.

The rearrangement links TRBV7-8 to TRBJ2-3, with a possible D match to TRBD1 (7 bases). This CDR3 has 15 residues. V was trimmed by 5 bases and J by 5 bases, leaving 17 bases between them. From germline, CDR1 is SGHVS and CDR2 FQNEAQ. The CDR3 DNA follows: TGTGCCAGCAGCCGCAGGGGGACTGCGGAAGATACGCAGTATTTT. It specifies CASSRRGTAEDTQYF. The whole variable domain, remainder taken from reference TRBV7-8 and TRBJ2-3, is GAGVSQSPRYKVAKRGQDVALRCDPISGHVSLFWYQQALGQGPEFLTYFQNEAQLDKSGLPSDRFFAERPEGSVSTLKIQRTQQEDSAVYLCASSRRGTAEDTQYFGPGTRLTVL.

This chain uses TRBV2 with TRBJ2-2; tentative D call: TRBD2 (6 bases). The CDR3 has 17 amino acids. V gave up 6 bases and J gave up 3 bases, with 20 bases separating them. Germline CDR1 and CDR2: SNHLY and FYNNEI. CDR3 loop: CASRPPGVAEYTGELFF. The CDR3 region has the DNA TGTGCCAGCAGACCTCCGGGGGTAGCAGAATACACCGGGGAGCTGTTTTTT.

The gene calls are TRBV2 and TRBJ1-2; TRBD1 matches 7 bases. CDR3 length: 15 amino acids. The V and J ends lost 5 bases and 4 bases, in that order; junction bases with no gene match: 10. Germline loops: CDR1 SNHLY, CDR2 FYNNEI. The CDR3 DNA reads as TGTGCCAGCAGTCCGACTATCCGGGACAGCTATGGCTACACCTTC. It translates to CASSPTIRDSYGYTF. The full variable domain, completed using reference TRBV2 and TRBJ1-2, is EPEVTQTPSHQVTQMGQEVILRCVPISNHLYFYWYRQILGQKVEFLVSFYNNEISEKSEIFDDQFSVERPDGSNFTLKIRSTKLEDSAMYFCASSPTIRDSYGYTFGSGTRLTVV.

V is TRBV5-6 and J is TRBJ1-4; TRBD1 agrees at 10 bases. There are 15 residues in the CDR3. CDR1 is SGHDT and CDR2 is YYEEEE in the germline V gene. The J segment lost 5 bases and the V segment lost 4 bases, leaving 5 bases of the junction unmatched. The CDR3 here is CASSQPGQGNEKLFF. The DNA for the CDR3 is TGTGCCAGCAGCCAACCGGGACAGGGGAATGAAAAACTGTTTTTT.

The chain couples TRBV28 to TRBJ2-2; D is perhaps TRBD2 (5 bases). The V gene's germline CDR1 is MDHEN and CDR2 SYDVKM. Trimming removed 3 bases at V and 8 bases at J, with 16 bases between. This CDR3 spans 15 amino acids. DNA for the CDR3: TGTGCCAGCAGTTTCTTTTGGGAGAGTACGGGGGAGCTGTTTTTT. The encoded protein is CASSFFWESTGELFF.

This clone has a handful of counts. V gene TRBV7-2 combines with J gene TRBJ1-5; the D is unclear. The germline CDR1 and CDR2 sequences are SGHTA and FQGNSA. The V and J ends lost 1 base and 7 bases respectively, with 14 bases between them. CDR3 length equals 15 residues. CDR3 nucleotide sequence: TGTGCCAGCAGCTTAGATGGTCAGTATACCCAGCCCCAGCATTTT. Its protein is CASSLDGQYTQPQHF.

This clone was counted a few times. The rearrangement joins TRBV5-5 to TRBJ2-7; TRBD1 might be the D (5 bases). Trimming took 3 bases from V and 1 from J, leaving 11 bases between them. This CDR3 is 14 amino acids long. Germline V gives CDR1 SGHKS, CDR2 YYEKEE (reference sequence). In DNA, the CDR3 is TGTGCCAGCAGCTCCGCGACAGAGTCCTACGAGCAGTACGTC. It translates to CASSSATESYEQYV.